The 18 T cell receptor beta chains presented below share a single source sample, sequenced in a study of vaccination effects on CD4 cells after COVID-19. Scientists isolated CD4+ T cells after an approximately 11-day culture period ended. PCR confirmed that the person was infected with SARS-CoV-2 between March and December 2020. Either the mRNA-1273 or the BNT162b2 vaccine was given to participants as two doses. No antigen is known for these receptors. Produced via immunoSEQ multiplex PCR; TCRdb's table is partial and in-frame only. The sample holds 30,000 to 40,000 clones, around 79% seen once. Sequenced material: CD4+ T cells from PBMCs cultured without peptide, taken after COVID-19 vaccination. The receptors were gathered from a human donor who had a prior SARS-CoV-2 infection.

CDR3 bases: TGTGCCAGCAGTGAAACAAGTCCCCATAATTCACCCCTCCACTTT. Amino acid sequence: CASSETSPHNSPLHF. The chain employs TRBV6-1 and TRBJ1-6; D is uncertain. The V gene's germline CDR1 is MNHNS and CDR2 SASEGT. This CDR3 spans 15 amino acids. V gave up 2 bases and J gave up 5 bases, with 10 bases separating them.

The sample holds one count of this clone. The V and J genes are TRBV11-1 and TRBJ2-5; unclear D gene. V lost 6 bases and J lost 3, with 14 bases in between. Germline V gene sequence: CDR1 SGHAT, CDR2 FQDESV (reference sequence). CDR3 length equals 14 residues. CDR3 protein: CASSSIWGKETQYF. CDR3 nucleotide sequence: TGTGCCAGCAGTTCCATATGGGGAAAAGAGACCCAGTACTTC.

The V gene is TRBV18, the J gene TRBJ2-7; D unclear. Germline V gene data show CDR1 as KGHSH and CDR2 as LQKENI. This CDR3 contains 14 residues. V was shortened by 3 bases and J by 6 bases, with 15 bases between the two germline ends. CDR3 nucleotides: TGTGCCAGCTCACCCCAAAACCCCTGGGGCGAGCAGTACTTC. It codes for CASSPQNPWGEQYF.

V and J are TRBV29-1 and TRBJ2-3, with 11 bases that match TRBD2. Germline trimming cut 8 bases from V and 0 bases from J; bases unmatched to any gene: 4. Germline V CDR1 and CDR2: SQVTM, ANQGSEA. This CDR3 region has 14 residues. CDR3 DNA sequence: TGCAGCTCACGGACTAGCGGGAGCACAGATACGCAGTATTTT. Its translation: CSSRTSGSTDTQYF.

The V call is TRBV4-1, the J call TRBJ2-3; 12 bases line up with TRBD2. Germline loops: CDR1 MGHRA, CDR2 YSYEKL. The V and J ends lost 1 base and 5 bases, in that order; junction bases with no gene match: 4. The length of the CDR3 is 16 residues. The CDR3 nucleotides are TGCGCCAGCAGCCAAGCTACACTAGCGGGGGGAGATACGCAGTATTTT. Amino acid sequence: CASSQATLAGGDTQYF.

The chain is built from TRBV5-1 and TRBJ2-7, with TRBD2 matching over 9 bases. The junction had 13 bases not matched to a gene; V was cut back by 2 bases and J by 7 bases. The CDR3 totals 16 residues. From germline, CDR1 is SGHRS and CDR2 YFSETQ. This chain's CDR3 is CASSFILAGGAVEQYF. The CDR3 nucleotides are TGCGCCAGCAGCTTTATTCTCGCGGGGGGGGCCGTGGAGCAGTACTTC.

The chain uses TRBV5-1 and TRBJ2-3; TRBD2 might be the D (6 bases). V gave up 4 bases and J gave up 0 bases, with 15 bases separating them. Germline assignment: CDR1 SGHRS and CDR2 YFSETQ. The CDR3 has 16 residues. The CDR3 bases are TGCGCCAGCAGCCTAGGGCGGGGTACTAGCACAGATACGCAGTATTTT. Its protein product is CASSLGRGTSTDTQYF.

By share, this clone counts as medium-sized. The chain has TRBV9 and TRBJ2-3, with D perhaps matching TRBD1 or TRBD2 (5 bases each). CDR3 length: 15 residues. V was cut by 2 bases and J by 4 bases, with 14 bases left in between. The germline gives CDR1 SGDLS, CDR2 YYNGEE. As DNA, the CDR3 is TGTGCCAGCAGCGTCCGGGACCTCCGGGCAGATACGCAGTATTTT. This codes for CASSVRDLRADTQYF.

The chain is built from TRBV19 and TRBJ1-2; D unclear. Trimming stripped 7 bases from V and 7 bases from J, with 16 bases between. The CDR3 has 13 amino acids. Germline CDR1 reads LNHDA; CDR2 reads SQIVND (reference sequence). The DNA for the CDR3 is TGTGCCAGTATACAAGACGGGATGGTTGGCTACACCTTC. Protein product: CASIQDGMVGYTF.

The gene calls are TRBV5-1 and TRBJ2-5; TRBD2 aligns across 9 bases. The V gene's germline CDR1 is SGHRS and CDR2 YFSETQ. CDR3 length: 16 amino acids. V shed 2 bases and J 4 bases; nucleotides not matched to a gene: 9. The CDR3: CASSFGGGAHSETQYF. DNA of the CDR3: TGCGCCAGCAGCTTCGGCGGGGGGGCACATTCAGAGACCCAGTACTTC. The complete variable domain, with remaining parts taken from reference TRBV5-1 and TRBJ2-5, reads KAGVTQTPRYLIKTRGQQVTLSCSPISGHRSVSWYQQTPGQGLQFLFEYFSETQRNKGNFPGRFSGRQFSNSRSEMNVSTLELGDSALYLCASSFGGGAHSETQYFGPGTRLLVL.

The J gene is TRBJ1-5, the V gene TRBV28, with D unclear. V was cut by 3 bases and J by 4 bases, with 13 bases left in between. CDR1 is MDHEN, CDR2 SYDVKM, per germline. The CDR3 is 15 amino acids. The CDR3 region is CASSFFGVGNQPQHF. The CDR3 DNA sequence: TGTGCCAGCAGTTTCTTCGGCGTGGGGAATCAGCCCCAGCATTTT.

The chain carries TRBV5-1 and TRBJ2-2; 14 bases agree with TRBD2. This CDR3 has 16 amino acids. V shed 4 bases, J shed 7 bases, and the junction held 6 bases outside the gene matches. Germline CDR1 is SGHRS and CDR2 is YFSETQ. The CDR3 region has the DNA TGCGCCAGCAGCATCCGAGGGACTAGCGGGAGCGGGGAGCTGTTTTTT. Residues: CASSIRGTSGSGELFF.

The chain employs TRBV30 and TRBJ1-6; D may be TRBD1 (5 bases). Per germline, CDR1 GTSNPN and CDR2 SVGIG (reference sequence). Trimming shortened V by 2 bases and J by 6 bases, and 14 bases separated the two germline ends. This CDR3 spans 15 amino acids. The DNA of the CDR3 is TGTGCCTGGAGTTCTCAGGGAATTTCTAATTCACCCCTCCACTTT. Translated, it gives CAWSSQGISNSPLHF.

The DNA for the CDR3 is TGTGCCAGCAGTGAGACTAGGAACGAGCAGTACTTC. Its translation is CASSETRNEQYF. V is TRBV6-1 and J is TRBJ2-7; possible D gene TRBD2, 6 bases. This CDR3 spans 12 amino acids. The germline V and J ends were trimmed by 3 bases and 5 bases, with 8 bases remaining between them. Germline lookup yields CDR1 MNHNS and CDR2 SASEGT.

The rearrangement uses TRBV14 and TRBJ2-1; D unclear. Trimming pared 4 bases from V and 4 bases from J, leaving 11 bases between. Germline V gene lookup returns CDR1 SGHDN and CDR2 FVKESK. The CDR3 runs 14 residues. This chain's CDR3 is CASSLDRFYNEQFF. In DNA form, the CDR3 reads TGTGCCAGCAGCCTAGACCGGTTTTACAATGAGCAGTTCTTC.

The J gene is TRBJ1-3, the V gene TRBV30, with D possibly being TRBD1 (6 bases). This CDR3 contains 15 residues. Germline V CDR1 and CDR2: GTSNPN, SVGIG (reference sequence). With 3 bases removed from V and 0 bases from J, the gap between germline ends came to 12 bases. CDR3 region: CAWRPTGSSGNTIYF. CDR3 coding DNA: TGTGCCTGGAGACCTACAGGGAGCTCTGGAAACACCATATATTTT.

DNA of the CDR3: TGTGCCAGCTCACCCCAGGGTAATCAGCCCCAGCATTTT. Its protein product is CASSPQGNQPQHF. The chain combines TRBV18 with TRBJ1-5; D is possibly TRBD1 (5 bases). The CDR3 sequence is 13 residues long. Germline V CDR1 and CDR2: KGHSH, LQKENI. Trimming stripped 3 bases from V and 4 bases from J, with 7 bases between.

This chain connects TRBV30 to TRBJ2-1; possible D gene TRBD2, 6 bases. Germline assignment: CDR1 GTSNPN and CDR2 SVGIG (reference sequence). The CDR3 sequence is 15 residues long. Trimming took 4 bases from V and 5 from J, leaving 18 bases between them. CDR3 DNA sequence: TGTGCCTGGATCTGGGACGGGCGGGGCCACAATGAGCAGTTCTTC. This translates into CAWIWDGRGHNEQFF. The whole variable domain, filled in from reference TRBV30 and TRBJ2-1, reads SQTIHQWPATLVQPVGSPLSLECTVEGTSNPNLYWYRQAAGRGLQLLFYSVGIGQISSEVPQNLSASRPQDRQFILSSKKLLLSDSGFYLCAWIWDGRGHNEQFFGPGTRLTVL.